The subject of this entry is one TCR beta chain. The CDR3 has 16 residues. In germline, CDR1 is SGHNT, CDR2 YYREEE (reference sequence). Deletions cut 5 bases from V and 0 bases from J, with 18 bases between. These data originate in a study of T cell responses to AZD1222 COVID-19 vaccine. Only in-frame clones appear in the TCRdb table, and some are missing; sequencing was by immunoSEQ multiplex PCR. The table records some 78,000 clones, under 90% of them present only once. This rearrangement joins TRBV5-4 to TRBJ2-7; D is perhaps TRBD1 or TRBD2 (6 bases each). This receptor was obtained from an adult who received the AZD1222 COVID-19 vaccine. This specimen consisted of peripheral blood, obtained 28 days after the second AZD1222 dose. CDR3 coding DNA: TGTGCCAGCAGTGTGTGGGGGGCCCAAGTCTCCTACGAGCAGTACTTC. Its protein is CASSVWGAQVSYEQYF.